This TCR beta chain was documented in a study of STAT3 mutations in large granular lymphocyte leukemia. In the study overall: Roughly half of the longitudinally sequenced T-LGLL patients carried detectable canonical activating STAT3 mutations. General study findings and limits: Samples missed the first appearance of the clone. At least one immunodominant TCR beta clonotype appeared in every T-cell large granular lymphocyte leukemia patient.

This clone was counted a few times. The antigen remains unidentified. Profiling relied on immunoSEQ multiplex PCR, and the TCRdb table lists in-frame clones only, not all of them. The table has around 3,700 clones, 82% seen once. This receptor was identified in a boy younger than 18 with T-cell large granular lymphocyte leukemia. Some clones in this sample may be carry-over from other donors' samples. Sample: peripheral blood mononuclear cells.

This CDR3 reads CATSRERDRASEQYF. Written as DNA, the CDR3 is TGTGCCACCAGCAGGGAGCGGGACAGGGCAAGCGAGCAGTACTTC. The rearrangement joins TRBV15 to TRBJ2-7; 9 bases agree with TRBD1. In germline, CDR1 is LNHNV, CDR2 YYDKDF (reference sequence). The ends lost 3 bases at V and 6 bases at J; junction bases unmatched: 9. This CDR3 region has 15 residues. The full variable domain, completed using reference TRBV15 and TRBJ2-7, is DAMVIQNPRYQVTQFGKPVTLSCSQTLNHNVMYWYQQKSSQAPKLLFHYYDKDFNNEADTPDNFQSRRPNTSFCFLDIRSPGLGDTAMYLCATSRERDRASEQYFGPGTRLTVT.